This TCR beta chain was identified in a study of blood T cell repertoires in COVID-19. CDR1 is MNHEY, CDR2 SMNVEV, per germline (reference sequence). Trimming took off 8 bases at V and 0 bases at J, with 8 bases between the two ends. There are 13 residues in the CDR3. Original analysis: Reference gene primer amplification yielded estimated nucleated cell counts. Sequencing was performed with immunoSEQ multiplex PCR; in TCRdb, only in-frame clones are kept and a portion is missing. V and J calls and clone size come straight from that table; D and trimming were deduced from the DNA. This table holds about 120,000 clones, 75% to 90% found once.

The rearrangement links TRBV27 to TRBJ2-1; no reliable D call. The origin of this receptor is a human donor with acute or convalescent COVID-19. The donor label of this sample is uncertain. Input material: peripheral blood. CDR3 in amino acids: CASAESSYNEQFF. The CDR3 bases are TGTGCCAGCGCGGAGAGCTCCTACAATGAGCAGTTCTTC.